Each of the 22 T cell receptor beta chains below was sequenced from the same sample in a study of blood T cell repertoires in COVID-19. The data were produced by immunoSEQ multiplex PCR, yet TCRdb's version contains in-frame clones alone and is incomplete. The sample records around 190,000 clones, about four fifths being singletons. The sample comprised peripheral blood. The origin of the receptors is a woman aged 40-49 years with COVID-19, enrolled during active disease.

The V call is TRBV14, the J call TRBJ1-1, with a possible D match to TRBD1 (6 bases). CDR3 size: 13 residues. From germline, CDR1 is SGHDN and CDR2 FVKESK. V lost 4 bases to trimming and J lost 11 bases, with 17 bases between them. The CDR3 region has the DNA TGTGCCAGCAGCCTGACACTAGGGGGATTGGCTTTCTTT. Translation: CASSLTLGGLAFF.

The chain combines TRBV6-6 with TRBJ1-4, with D unclear. Germline CDR1 and CDR2: MNHNY and SVGAGI (reference sequence). The ends were cut back, 4 bases at V and 8 bases at J, with 11 bases in the middle. CDR3 length: 13 amino acids. CDR3 protein: CASSLVGREKLFF. The CDR3 bases are TGTGCCAGCAGTTTGGTAGGGAGGGAAAAACTGTTTTTT.

The chain uses TRBV7-2 and TRBJ2-1; 11 nucleotides agree with TRBD2. The CDR3 length is 16 residues. The trim removed 5 bases at V and 4 bases at J, leaving 7 bases unmatched. Per the germline V gene, CDR1 is SGHTA and CDR2 is FQGNSA. This CDR3 is CASSRLAGTKYNEQFF. The CDR3 DNA sequence: TGTGCCAGCAGCAGACTAGCGGGAACCAAGTACAATGAGCAGTTCTTC.

The chain links TRBV9 to TRBJ2-1; D not resolved. The CDR3 is 17 residues long. V dropped 0 bases and J dropped 4 bases, with 17 bases sitting between them. Germline CDR1 and CDR2: SGDLS and YYNGEE. DNA of the CDR3: TGTGCCAGCAGCGTAGATCCGCCTGGTCTAGTGTACAATGAGCAGTTCTTC. Its protein is CASSVDPPGLVYNEQFF.

V is TRBV15 and J is TRBJ1-6; TRBD1 might be the D (6 bases). CDR1 and CDR2 (germline): LNHNV, YYDKDF (reference sequence). The V end lost 4 bases, the J end lost 6 bases, and 10 bases lay between the germline ends. This CDR3 comprises 14 residues. DNA of the CDR3: TGTGCCACCAGCACCGGACAGAGTAATTCACCCCTCCACTTT. Translated, it gives CATSTGQSNSPLHF.

The chain uses TRBV2 and TRBJ1-2; 10 positions agree with TRBD1. Trimming at V came to 6 bases and at J to 6 bases, leaving 7 bases not matched to a gene. This CDR3 has 14 residues. Germline V lookup: CDR1 SNHLY, CDR2 FYNNEI. For the CDR3, the DNA is TGTGCCAGCAGATGGACAGGGGGAGAGGATGGCTACACCTTC. It translates to CASRWTGGEDGYTF.

The chain links TRBV20-1 to TRBJ1-1, with D hard to call. Germline-derived CDR1 and CDR2 are DFQATT and SNEGSKA (reference sequence). Deletions cut 3 bases from V and 7 bases from J, with 9 bases between. CDR3 length: 11 residues. In DNA, the CDR3 is TGCAGTGCTAGCAAGCATAATGAAGCTTTCTTT. It encodes CSASKHNEAFF.

This clone was recorded once. This chain connects TRBV2 to TRBJ1-2, with a possible D match to TRBD1 (5 bases). V lost 6 bases to trimming and J lost 5 bases, with 7 bases between them. CDR3 size: 11 residues. The germline CDR1 and CDR2 sequences are SNHLY and FYNNEI. As DNA, the CDR3 is TGTGCCAGCAGGGCAGGGTATGGCTACACCTTC. It codes for CASRAGYGYTF.

The CDR3 region has the DNA TGCGCCAGCAGCCATTTAAAACTAGCGGGGTTTGGCCCTGTCGAGCAGTACTTC. Protein: CASSHLKLAGFGPVEQYF. This chain joins TRBV10-2 and TRBJ2-7, with TRBD2 identical over 10 bases. This CDR3 region has 18 residues. Unmatched junction bases numbered 20, after V lost 6 bases and J lost 6 bases. CDR1 is WSHSY and CDR2 is SAAADI in the germline V gene.

The chain employs TRBV7-9 and TRBJ1-4, with D maybe TRBD1 (5 bases). The CDR3 length is 15 residues. The V gene lost 2 bases and the J gene lost 1 base, with 8 bases spanning the gap. Germline CDR1 is SEHNR and CDR2 is FQNEAQ (reference sequence). The CDR3 spells CASSLSQGTNEKLFF. DNA for the CDR3: TGTGCCAGCAGCTTATCTCAGGGAACTAATGAAAAACTGTTTTTT.

This chain uses TRBV7-9 with TRBJ1-2; D may be TRBD1 (5 bases). Germline V gene data show CDR1 as SEHNR and CDR2 as FQNEAQ (reference sequence). Trimming pared 2 bases from V and 4 bases from J, leaving 8 bases between. The CDR3 has 13 residues. The CDR3 reads CASSLQGGYGYTF. The CDR3 coding sequence is TGTGCCAGCAGCTTACAGGGAGGCTATGGCTACACCTTC. Looking up the rest from reference TRBV7-9 and TRBJ1-2 gives the full variable domain: DTGVSQNPRHKITKRGQNVTFRCDPISEHNRLYWYRQTLGQGPEFLTYFQNEAQLEKSRLLSDRFSAERPKGSFSTLEIQRTEQGDSAMYLCASSLQGGYGYTFGSGTRLTVV.

The V call is TRBV6-5, the J call TRBJ2-7; D is undetermined. V was shortened by 4 bases and J by 3 bases, with 7 bases between the two germline ends. Germline V gene data show CDR1 as MNHEY and CDR2 as SVGAGI. The CDR3 is 12 residues long. The CDR3 sequence is CASSLEYYEQYF. CDR3 in DNA: TGTGCCAGCAGTTTAGAGTACTACGAGCAGTACTTC.

The V gene is TRBV27, the J gene TRBJ1-5, with TRBD1 as a possible D gene (5 bases). The CDR3 covers 14 residues. Germline V gene lookup returns CDR1 MNHEY and CDR2 SMNVEV (reference sequence). V lost 5 bases, J lost 3 bases, and 11 bases lay in between. The CDR3 region has the DNA TGTGCCAGCAGTCTCGGGGGTACCAATCAGCCCCAGCATTTT. Its protein product is CASSLGGTNQPQHF.

This chain uses TRBV27 with TRBJ1-5; D uncertain. The CDR3 extends over 15 amino acids. Germline CDR1 is MNHEY and CDR2 is SMNVEV (reference sequence). Trimming cost V 3 bases and J 1 base, with 10 bases left between them. The CDR3 region has the DNA TGTGCCAGCAGTTTCACGTGGCCAAGCAATCAGCCCCAGCATTTT. As protein: CASSFTWPSNQPQHF.

This chain links TRBV28 with TRBJ1-1, with D perhaps TRBD1 (6 bases). V gave up 1 base and J gave up 3 bases, with 6 bases separating them. The germline gives CDR1 MDHEN, CDR2 SYDVKM. CDR3 length: 13 amino acids. The CDR3 DNA sequence: TGTGCCAGCAGTTTATACAGGGACACTGAAGCTTTCTTT. Protein sequence: CASSLYRDTEAFF.

This chain connects TRBV6-2 or TRBV6-3 to TRBJ1-1; the match to TRBD1 covers 7 bases. The CDR3 contains 19 residues. The germline gives CDR1 MNHEY, CDR2 SVGEGT. The trim removed 2 bases at V and 5 bases at J, leaving 20 bases unmatched. The CDR3 loop reads CASSYNLRQGEHLGTEAFF. DNA of the CDR3: TGTGCCAGCAGTTACAACTTGAGACAGGGTGAGCATTTGGGGACTGAAGCTTTCTTT.

This rearrangement joins TRBV7-9 to TRBJ1-5, with 8 bases identical to TRBD1. The germline V gene has CDR1 SEHNR and CDR2 FQNEAQ (reference sequence). After removal of 5 bases from V and 7 bases from J, the junction contained 10 bases not matched to a gene. The CDR3 totals 15 residues. The CDR3 spells CASSQGRTGNQPQHF. For the CDR3, the DNA is TGTGCCAGCAGCCAGGGGAGGACAGGGAACCAGCCCCAGCATTTT.

This chain links TRBV19 with TRBJ2-1; TRBD2 agrees at 8 bases. V lost 6 bases and J lost 7; bases outside the gene matches: 8. Germline CDR1 is LNHDA and CDR2 is SQIVND (reference sequence). The CDR3 length is 14 residues. The CDR3 region is CASRSGTRGNEQFF. In DNA, the CDR3 is TGTGCCAGTAGATCCGGGACTAGGGGAAATGAGCAGTTCTTC.

The chain couples TRBV10-3 to TRBJ2-1; 7 nucleotides match TRBD1. The germline V gene encodes CDR1 ENHRY and CDR2 SYGVKD. The CDR3 contains 13 residues. V dropped 6 bases and J dropped 6; count of bases not matched to a gene: 5. The CDR3 here is CAISEGQSNEQFF. DNA of the CDR3: TGTGCCATCAGCGAGGGACAGTCCAATGAGCAGTTCTTC.

This clone has a single count. This chain connects TRBV9 to TRBJ2-2; no firm D call. Trimming shortened V by 4 bases and J by 7 bases, and 11 bases separated the two germline ends. Germline-derived CDR1 and CDR2 are SGDLS and YYNGEE. CDR3 length: 13 residues. The CDR3, as DNA: TGTGCCAGCAGCCTGGGCGTCCGCGGGGAGCTGTTTTTT. Translated, it gives CASSLGVRGELFF.

V is TRBV27 and J is TRBJ2-3; the D gene is possibly TRBD1 (8 bases). This CDR3 has 16 amino acids. Germline V gives CDR1 MNHEY, CDR2 SMNVEV (reference sequence). The ends were cut back, 10 bases at V and 1 base at J, with 21 bases in the middle. CDR3 DNA: TGTGCCACCCACTCAAGCGGGACAGGTCGCACAGATACGCAGTATTTT. Its protein is CATHSSGTGRTDTQYF.

The rearrangement links TRBV14 to TRBJ2-1; possible D gene TRBD1, 6 bases. V was trimmed by 1 base and J by 4 bases, leaving 8 bases between them. Germline CDR1 SGHDN, CDR2 FVKESK. CDR3 size: 14 residues. CDR3 nucleotides: TGTGCCAGCAGCCAAGTCGACAGGTACAATGAGCAGTTCTTC. Amino acid sequence: CASSQVDRYNEQFF.